This paragraph reports one T cell receptor (beta chain). The record originates from a study of control samples from healthy donors and cancer patients. TCRdb's copy holds only in-frame clones and misses some; the assay was immunoSEQ multiplex PCR. Here the sample spans 140,000 to 150,000 clones, 90% to 95% being singletons. CDR1 is SGDLS, CDR2 YYNGEE, per germline. The CDR3 totals 16 residues. Germline trimming cut 3 bases from V and 5 bases from J; bases unmatched to any gene: 10. This chain joins TRBV9 and TRBJ2-7, with 11 bases that match TRBD1. Sequencing used blood. The origin of this receptor is a man in his late teens or twenties in good health. The CDR3 DNA sequence: TGTGCCAGCAGCGCCATTGGACAGGGGGCCGTCCACGAGCAGTACTTC. Its translation is CASSAIGQGAVHEQYF.